Detailed here is one T cell receptor (beta chain). Its antigen is as yet unknown. This specimen belongs to a study of OX40 agonist ivuxolimab in advanced cancers. Looking at the study overall: Ivuxolimab, an antibody acting as an agonist of OX40 (CD134), was used to treat patients. Prior therapy, whether anti-PD-1, anti-PD-L1 or anti-CTLA-4, was allowed, and approximately 37% had some. Study-level results: Dosing at 0.1 to 3.0 mg/kg was accompanied by clonal expansion of CD4+ and CD8+ blood T cells by week 6. Patients with a partial response at 0.1-3.0 mg/kg had among the lowest clonal expansion.

TCRdb keeps only in-frame clones here, not all; method: immunoSEQ multiplex PCR. The table records more than 35,000 clones, 76% of them present only once. This CDR3 is built from 15 residues. The germline V gene encodes CDR1 SNHLY and CDR2 FYNNEI. V trimming: 4 bases; J trimming: 1 base; junction bases outside the gene matches: 4. V and J are TRBV2 and TRBJ2-3; 8 bases align to TRBD2. The sequences come from CD4+ or CD8+ T cells sorted from blood, collected in a trial of the OX40 agonist ivuxolimab. This receptor was identified in an adult with an advanced solid tumor such as melanoma, head and neck, liver or kidney cancer. This CDR3 reads CASSGARGGTDTQYF. CDR3 DNA: TGTGCCAGCAGTGGGGCGCGGGGGGGCACAGATACGCAGTATTTT.